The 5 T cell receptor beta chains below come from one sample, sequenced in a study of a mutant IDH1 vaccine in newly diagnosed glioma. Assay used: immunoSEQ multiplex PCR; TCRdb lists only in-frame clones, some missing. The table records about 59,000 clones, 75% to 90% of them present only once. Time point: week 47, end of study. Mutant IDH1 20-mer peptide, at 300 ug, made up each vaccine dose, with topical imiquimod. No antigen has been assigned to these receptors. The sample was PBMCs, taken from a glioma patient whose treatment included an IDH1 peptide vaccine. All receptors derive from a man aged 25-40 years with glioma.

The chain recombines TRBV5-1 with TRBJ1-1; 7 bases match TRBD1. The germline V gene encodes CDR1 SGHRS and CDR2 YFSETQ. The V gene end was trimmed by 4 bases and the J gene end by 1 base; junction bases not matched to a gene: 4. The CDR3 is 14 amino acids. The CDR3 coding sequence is TGCGCCAGCAGCACCTACAGGGGGAACACTGAAGCTTTCTTT. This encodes CASSTYRGNTEAFF.

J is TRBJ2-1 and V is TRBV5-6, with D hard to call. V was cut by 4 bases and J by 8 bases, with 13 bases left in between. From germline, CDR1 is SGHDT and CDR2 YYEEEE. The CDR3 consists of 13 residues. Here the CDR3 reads CASSHGLFDEQFF. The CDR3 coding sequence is TGTGCCAGCAGCCACGGTCTATTCGATGAGCAGTTCTTC.

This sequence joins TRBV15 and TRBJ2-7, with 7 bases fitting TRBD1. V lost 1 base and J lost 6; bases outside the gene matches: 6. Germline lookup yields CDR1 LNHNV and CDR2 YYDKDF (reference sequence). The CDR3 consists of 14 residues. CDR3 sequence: CATSRGDSSLEQYF. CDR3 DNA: TGTGCCACCAGCAGAGGGGACAGCTCTCTCGAGCAGTACTTC.

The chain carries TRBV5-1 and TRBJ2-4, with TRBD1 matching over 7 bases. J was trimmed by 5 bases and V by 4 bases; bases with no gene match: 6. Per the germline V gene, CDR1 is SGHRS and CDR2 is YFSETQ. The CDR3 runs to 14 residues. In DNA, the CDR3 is TGCGCCAGCAGCCCGGGGACAGCTCAAAACATTCAGTACTTC. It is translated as CASSPGTAQNIQYF. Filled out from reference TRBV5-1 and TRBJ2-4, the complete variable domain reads KAGVTQTPRYLIKTRGQQVTLSCSPISGHRSVSWYQQTPGQGLQFLFEYFSETQRNKGNFPGRFSGRQFSNSRSEMNVSTLELGDSALYLCASSPGTAQNIQYFGAGTRLSVL.

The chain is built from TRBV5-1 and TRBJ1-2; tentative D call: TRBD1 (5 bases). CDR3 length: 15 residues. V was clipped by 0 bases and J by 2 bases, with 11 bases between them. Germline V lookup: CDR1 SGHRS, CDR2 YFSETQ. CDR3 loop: CASSLEWGPNYGYTF. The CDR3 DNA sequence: TGCGCCAGCAGCTTGGAATGGGGCCCCAACTATGGCTACACCTTC.